These T cell receptor beta chains were read from a single sample in a study of T-cell memory formation after mild COVID-19. Via MiXCR, TCRdb re-called the 5' RACE reads, giving one row per CDR3 protein. The data show approximately 52,000 distinct CDR3 sequences, around 10% seen once. Sequencing was performed on PBMCs or a T cell subset sorted from them (not recorded which). These receptor sequences come from an adult woman who had mild COVID-19 (a few samples of this study predate the infection). Cell type and time point are not known. CDR3s include the opening cysteine and the closing phenylalanine or tryptophan. D genes are given only for firm matches. Clone size is stated in some rows and not others, as once, few, many or a class when expanded.

j_gene: TRBJ1-3; v_gene: TRBV11-2; d_gene: .; abundance: many; CDR3nt: TGTGCCAGCAGCGGCCAGGGCCTCTCTGGAAACACCATATATTTT; CDR3aa: CASSGQGLSGNTIYF
j_gene: TRBJ1-6; v_gene: TRBV20-1; d_gene: .; abundance: few; CDR3nt: TGCAGTGCTAGAAAGGAGGCAGGAGTAGCCCTCCACTTT; CDR3aa: CSARKEAGVALHF
j_gene: TRBJ1-4; v_gene: TRBV7-8; d_gene: TRBD1; abundance: few; CDR3nt: TGTGCCAGCAGCTCGGGGAGACAGGGGCGGGCAGAAAAACTGTTTTTT; CDR3aa: CASSSGRQGRAEKLFF
j_gene: TRBJ2-3; v_gene: TRBV15; d_gene: .; abundance: .; CDR3nt: TGTGCCACCAGCAGAGATCGAACTAGCACAGATACGCAGTATTTT; CDR3aa: CATSRDRTSTDTQYF
j_gene: TRBJ1-2; v_gene: TRBV7-9; d_gene: .; abundance: many; CDR3nt: TGTGCCAGCAGCTCCCCGAGAAGGGAGGGGCATAACTATGGCTACACCTTC; CDR3aa: CASSSPRREGHNYGYTF
j_gene: TRBJ1-3; v_gene: TRBV12-3/TRBV12-4; d_gene: .; abundance: few; CDR3nt: TGTGCCAGCACCGCTGAAGTGGGGACGGGAAACACCATATATTTT; CDR3aa: CASTAEVGTGNTIYF
j_gene: TRBJ2-1; v_gene: TRBV6-6; d_gene: TRBD1; abundance: few; CDR3nt: TGTGCCAGCAGGGTCGGGACAGGGGGCAATGAGCAGTTCTTC; CDR3aa: CASRVGTGGNEQFF
j_gene: TRBJ2-7; v_gene: TRBV20-1; d_gene: TRBD2; abundance: many; CDR3nt: TGCAGTGCTAGAGCTTCCCCCGGGGGGGGGCGATCCTACGAGCAGTACTTC; CDR3aa: CSARASPGGGRSYEQYF
j_gene: TRBJ2-1; v_gene: TRBV5-1; d_gene: TRBD1; abundance: .; CDR3nt: TGCGCCAGCAGATCTGCCTCTCCCCGGACAGGGGTCTACAATGAGCAGTTCTTC; CDR3aa: CASRSASPRTGVYNEQFF
j_gene: TRBJ2-1; v_gene: TRBV2; d_gene: .; abundance: few; CDR3nt: TGTGCCAGCAGTGTGCGGAGAAGGTACAATGAGCAGTTCTTC; CDR3aa: CASSVRRRYNEQFF
j_gene: TRBJ2-1; v_gene: TRBV24-1; d_gene: TRBD2; abundance: many; CDR3nt: TGTGCCACCAGTGTGAGCGGGAGTAGGAATGAGCAGTTCTTC; CDR3aa: CATSVSGSRNEQFF
j_gene: TRBJ2-5; v_gene: TRBV25-1; d_gene: TRBD2; abundance: many; CDR3nt: TGTGCCAGCAGTGATGTGACTAGCGGGAAAGAGACCCAGTACTTC; CDR3aa: CASSDVTSGKETQYF
j_gene: TRBJ1-1; v_gene: TRBV29-1; d_gene: .; abundance: .; CDR3nt: TGCAGCGTGAGACTACAGGGTGCTATCACTGAAGCTTTCTTT; CDR3aa: CSVRLQGAITEAFF
j_gene: TRBJ1-4; v_gene: TRBV4-3; d_gene: .; abundance: .; CDR3nt: TGCGCCAGCAGCCAGCAACAGGGAGGGAATGAAAAACTGTTTTTT; CDR3aa: CASSQQQGGNEKLFF
j_gene: TRBJ1-4; v_gene: TRBV4-2; d_gene: .; abundance: .; CDR3nt: TGTGCCAGCAGCCAACCACGAGCAACTAATGAAAAACTGTTTTTT; CDR3aa: CASSQPRATNEKLFF
j_gene: TRBJ2-1; v_gene: TRBV20-1; d_gene: .; abundance: few; CDR3nt: TGCAGTGCAGATAGCGGTAGCTCCTACAATGAGCAGTTCTTC; CDR3aa: CSADSGSSYNEQFF
j_gene: TRBJ1-1; v_gene: TRBV28; d_gene: .; abundance: .; CDR3nt: TGTGCCAGCAGTTTAGGAAGCCAGAACACTGAAGCTTTCTTT; CDR3aa: CASSLGSQNTEAFF
j_gene: TRBJ1-2; v_gene: TRBV29-1; d_gene: .; abundance: few; CDR3nt: TGCAGCGCGGCCGTCCCTAGGGCGCTAGGTGGCTACACCTTC; CDR3aa: CSAAVPRALGGYTF
j_gene: TRBJ1-5; v_gene: TRBV20-1; d_gene: TRBD1; abundance: .; CDR3nt: TGCAGTGCTAGAACCATAGGGACAGGATACAATCAGCCCCAGCATTTT; CDR3aa: CSARTIGTGYNQPQHF
j_gene: TRBJ2-5; v_gene: TRBV7-2; d_gene: TRBD1; abundance: few; CDR3nt: TGTGCCAGCAGCTTTTACGACAGGGGCCAAGAGACCCAGTACTTC; CDR3aa: CASSFYDRGQETQYF
j_gene: TRBJ2-1; v_gene: TRBV6-2/TRBV6-3; d_gene: TRBD2; abundance: .; CDR3nt: TGTGCCAGCAGCTTTTCATTTAGCGGGAGCCGTCCCTACAATGAGCAGTTCTTC; CDR3aa: CASSFSFSGSRPYNEQFF
j_gene: TRBJ2-2; v_gene: TRBV3-1; d_gene: .; abundance: few; CDR3nt: TGTGCCAGCAGCCAAACCTACCGATACACCGGGGAGCTGTTTTTT; CDR3aa: CASSQTYRYTGELFF
j_gene: TRBJ2-1; v_gene: TRBV24-1; d_gene: .; abundance: many; CDR3nt: TGTGCCACCAGTGATTTGGCAGGGATCGGTAGTGAGCAGTTCTTC; CDR3aa: CATSDLAGIGSEQFF